These 13 T cell receptor beta chains came from one sample sequenced in a study of cytomegalovirus exposure and HLA in healthy donors. The table came from immunoSEQ multiplex PCR; TCRdb's copy has only in-frame clones and leaves some out. The data show 100,000 to 150,000 clones, with approximately 92% seen just once and less than 1.5% held by the top ten. Material for sequencing was PBMCs. The receptors here all came from a woman under 30 in good health and CMV-seronegative.

The J gene is TRBJ2-7, the V gene TRBV28; 8 nucleotides agree with TRBD2. The CDR3 sequence is 14 residues long. The trim removed 5 bases at V and 8 bases at J, leaving 11 bases unmatched. Germline values: CDR1 MDHEN, CDR2 SYDVKM. The CDR3 DNA is TGTGCCAGCAGTCAGACTAGCGTTAAGGATAAGCAGTACGTC. This gives the protein CASSQTSVKDKQYV.

This sequence joins TRBV10-2 and TRBJ1-2, with D perhaps TRBD1 (6 bases). The CDR3 sequence is 15 residues long. CDR1 and CDR2 from the germline V gene are WSHSY and SAAADI. The V gene lost 3 bases and the J gene lost 5 bases, with 16 bases spanning the gap. The CDR3 DNA sequence: TGCGCCAGCAGTGACTTCACTGGGACACCTTATGGCTACACCTTC. This sequence encodes CASSDFTGTPYGYTF.

This chain connects TRBV28 to TRBJ1-6; tentative D call: TRBD1 (5 bases). Trimming took off 9 bases at V and 11 bases at J, with 26 bases between the two ends. Germline CDR1 reads MDHEN; CDR2 reads SYDVKM. The CDR3 has 16 residues. This chain's CDR3 is CASITAGGELFAPLHF. The CDR3 DNA reads as TGTGCCAGTATAACGGCGGGGGGGGAACTATTTGCACCCCTCCACTTT.

V is TRBV6-5 and J is TRBJ1-3; 7 bases fit TRBD1. CDR3 length: 14 amino acids. The germline V gene has CDR1 MNHEY and CDR2 SVGAGI. Trimming took 6 bases from V and 0 from J; bases not matched to a gene: 2. The CDR3 loop reads CASRGTASGNTIYF. The CDR3 DNA reads TGTGCCAGCAGAGGGACAGCCTCTGGAAACACCATATATTTT.

J is TRBJ1-4 and V is TRBV5-1, with D uncertain. This CDR3 comprises 16 residues. The V and J ends lost 0 bases and 0 bases respectively, with 9 bases between them. CDR1 SGHRS and CDR2 YFSETQ come from the germline V gene. CDR3 DNA: TGCGCCAGCAGCTTGGCACAGCCCACAACTAATGAAAAACTGTTTTTT. Translated: CASSLAQPTTNEKLFF.

V gene TRBV6-6 combines with J gene TRBJ1-4; D is undetermined. The V gene lost 3 bases and the J gene lost 8 bases, with 7 bases spanning the gap. Germline CDR1 is MNHNY and CDR2 is SVGAGI (reference sequence). The CDR3 sequence is 12 residues long. The CDR3 nucleotides read TGTGCCAGCAGTTATGACGGGGAAAAACTGTTTTTT. Its translation: CASSYDGEKLFF.

The chain links TRBV19 to TRBJ2-4; 7 bases are shared with TRBD1. Trimming at V came to 5 bases and at J to 0 bases, leaving 16 bases not matched to a gene. The CDR3 contains 19 residues. Germline V lookup: CDR1 LNHDA, CDR2 SQIVND (reference sequence). The CDR3 DNA reads TGTGCCAGTAGTCCACGACAGGGTAGGGAGATTCTAGCCAAAAACATTCAGTACTTC. This gives the protein CASSPRQGREILAKNIQYF.

This clone was recorded once. This chain links TRBV28 with TRBJ1-2; perhaps TRBD1 as D (6 bases). V was trimmed by 4 bases and J by 7 bases, leaving 25 bases between them. Germline CDR1 reads MDHEN; CDR2 reads SYDVKM. The CDR3 extends over 17 amino acids. The CDR3 spells CASSSVSGNREGTGYTF. The CDR3 coding sequence is TGTGCCAGCAGTTCCGTATCTGGAAACAGGGAAGGTACTGGCTACACCTTC.

This CDR3 reads CAWSLNSDTQYF. CDR3 nucleotide sequence: TGTGCCTGGAGTCTAAACTCGGATACGCAGTATTTT. This sequence joins TRBV30 and TRBJ2-3, with D hard to call. CDR1 and CDR2 (germline): GTSNPN, SVGIG (reference sequence). The ends were cut back, 2 bases at V and 6 bases at J, with 9 bases in the middle. The CDR3 consists of 12 residues.

The chain carries TRBV28 and TRBJ1-4; 12 nucleotides line up with TRBD1. Germline-derived CDR1 and CDR2 are MDHEN and SYDVKM. This CDR3 comprises 16 residues. Trimming removed 1 base from V and 8 bases from J; junction bases left unmatched: 5. CDR3 sequence reads: CASSLSGTGGREKLFF. CDR3 nucleotide sequence: TGTGCCAGCAGTTTATCCGGGACAGGGGGCCGAGAAAAACTGTTTTTT.

The chain employs TRBV7-9 and TRBJ2-2; a possible D gene is TRBD1 (5 bases). Germline loops: CDR1 SEHNR, CDR2 FQNEAQ (reference sequence). V gave up 10 bases and J gave up 2 bases, with 14 bases separating them. The CDR3 has 14 residues. CDR3 bases: TGTGCCACTCACCTGGGGCGAAACACCGGGGAGCTGTTTTTT. Protein product: CATHLGRNTGELFF.

This clone was seen just once. The rearrangement links TRBV20-1 to TRBJ2-3; D is possibly TRBD2 (5 bases). CDR3 size: 11 residues. Trimming removed 5 bases from V and 5 bases from J, with 8 bases in between. CDR1 DFQATT and CDR2 SNEGSKA come from the germline V gene (reference sequence). The CDR3 DNA sequence: TGCAGTGCTGTACGGGGAGATACGCAGTATTTT. Translated, it gives CSAVRGDTQYF.

The chain links TRBV6-6 to TRBJ2-5; D possibly corresponds to TRBD2 (6 bases). V lost 2 bases and J 5 bases, leaving 18 bases between the germline ends. Germline V gene sequence: CDR1 MNHNY, CDR2 SVGAGI (reference sequence). This CDR3 comprises 16 residues. The CDR3 sequence: CASSYGVEGIPETQYF. The CDR3 nucleotides read TGTGCCAGCAGTTACGGTGTGGAGGGGATCCCGGAGACCCAGTACTTC.